The 12 T cell receptor beta chains below all came from one sample that was sequenced in a study of siplizumab effects on memory and regulatory T cells (dated by TCRdb to between 2018 and 2020). The library was built by means of the immunoSEQ multiplex PCR assay. TCRdb took over this immuneACCESS table, retaining in-frame rearrangements with V and J assigned. Such tables are incomplete; in checked studies, under half of the missing clones stem from an unresolved V gene, and the remainder is unexplained. The sample contains about 100,000 clones, 75% to 95% of them found a single time. Together, the top ten hold just over 2.5% of the sample. The sample comprised CD4+ T cells sorted from blood. Every receptor here comes from a human donor in good health. Some clones in this sample may be carry-over from other donors' samples.

This clone was seen more than once but under ten times. Other DNA sequences in the sample encode the same CDR3. This rearrangement joins TRBV12-2 to TRBJ1-2. TRBV12-2 is a documented pseudogene. The CDR3 extends over 15 amino acids. The CDR3 region has the DNA TGTGCAAGTCGCTTATGGTGGACCAAAAACTATGGCTACACCTTC. Translated: CASRLWWTKNYGYTF.

The gene calls are TRBV4-2 and TRBJ1-4; the D is unclear. The germline V gene encodes CDR1 LGHNA and CDR2 YNFKEQ. Trimming took 0 bases from V and 5 from J, leaving 10 bases between them. There are 15 residues in the CDR3. DNA of the CDR3: TGTGCCAGCAGCCAAGAGTCGCGGGGAAATGAAAAACTGTTTTTT. It yields the protein CASSQESRGNEKLFF.

The chain joins TRBV6-5 to TRBJ2-2, with 8 nucleotides matching TRBD1. Unmatched junction bases numbered 10, after V lost 7 bases and J lost 6 bases. CDR1 is MNHEY, CDR2 SVGAGI, per germline. This CDR3 spans 15 amino acids. CDR3 amino acids: CASTFRTGRPGELFF. The CDR3 DNA is TGTGCCAGCACCTTCCGGACAGGGCGTCCCGGGGAGCTGTTTTTT.

The chain carries TRBV6-5 and TRBJ2-3, with 8 bases lining up with TRBD2. There are 14 residues in the CDR3. The V segment lost 7 bases and the J segment 1 base; nucleotides outside the gene matches: 4. Germline lookup yields CDR1 MNHEY and CDR2 SVGAGI. The CDR3 is CASKLLAGTDTQYF. DNA for the CDR3: TGTGCCAGCAAACTACTAGCGGGCACAGATACGCAGTATTTT.

The V call is TRBV19, the J call TRBJ2-3; 7 nucleotides line up with TRBD1. The V gene's germline CDR1 is LNHDA and CDR2 SQIVND (reference sequence). This CDR3 has 18 amino acids. Trimming cost V 5 bases and J 2 bases; bases outside gene matches: 16. The CDR3 nucleotides read TGTGCCAGTAGTCCACTCCTAACAGGGGCATTCGACACAGATACGCAGTATTTT. Translated: CASSPLLTGAFDTDTQYF.

The chain recombines TRBV10-1 with TRBJ2-1; unclear D gene. Looked up from germline, CDR1 is WNHNN and CDR2 is SYGVQD (reference sequence). The CDR3 spans 12 residues. The V end lost 2 bases, the J end lost 9 bases, and 8 bases lay between the germline ends. CDR3 sequence: CASSESFSEQFF. The CDR3 DNA reads as TGCGCCAGCAGTGAGAGTTTCAGTGAGCAGTTCTTC.

CDR3 sequence: CASSTRAGGDQETQYF. The CDR3 nucleotides are TGTGCCAGCAGCACGCGAGCGGGAGGGGATCAAGAGACCCAGTACTTC. The rearrangement links TRBV9 to TRBJ2-5; the match to TRBD2 covers 10 bases. The germline V gene encodes CDR1 SGDLS and CDR2 YYNGEE. The CDR3 is 16 amino acids. V was clipped by 4 bases and J by 2 bases; unmatched bases: 8.

The chain has TRBV23-1 and TRBJ1-5; D not resolved. TRBV23-1 is placed among ORFs of uncertain function. The length of the CDR3 is 16 residues. Trimming cost V 3 bases and J 6 bases, with 18 bases left between them. CDR3 DNA: TGCGCCAGCAGTCACCTATCGGATCCTGGTGGTCAGCCCCAGCATTTT. Its translation is CASSHLSDPGGQPQHF.

The chain is built from TRBV27 and TRBJ2-3, with D tentatively TRBD2 (6 bases). V was clipped by 8 bases and J by 3 bases, with 18 bases between them. Germline CDR1 reads MNHEY; CDR2 reads SMNVEV (reference sequence). This CDR3 has 15 residues. CDR3 in amino acids: CASGSRGRETDTQYF. Written as DNA, the CDR3 is TGTGCCAGCGGGTCCCGGGGCCGGGAGACAGATACGCAGTATTTT.

The rearrangement uses TRBV5-1 and TRBJ1-1; maybe TRBD1 (6 bases). CDR1 and CDR2 from the germline V gene are SGHRS and YFSETQ. CDR3 length: 14 residues. V was trimmed by 0 bases and J by 5 bases, leaving 11 bases between them. CDR3 in DNA: TGCGCCAGCAGCTTGGTGGGGGCGGGTACTGAAGCTTTCTTT. This encodes CASSLVGAGTEAFF.

The J gene is TRBJ2-7, the V gene TRBV15, with D tentatively TRBD1 or TRBD2 (5 bases each). Germline CDR1 LNHNV, CDR2 YYDKDF (reference sequence). The CDR3 loop spans 13 amino acids. V was clipped by 6 bases and J by 3 bases, with 12 bases between them. The CDR3: CATRTPGSYEQYF. CDR3 coding DNA: TGTGCCACCAGAACTCCAGGGAGCTACGAGCAGTACTTC.

The chain recombines TRBV6-5 with TRBJ2-7; maybe TRBD2 (6 bases). Trimming shortened V by 1 base and J by 6 bases, and 13 bases separated the two germline ends. Per the germline V gene, CDR1 is MNHEY and CDR2 is SVGAGI. This CDR3 has 14 residues. The CDR3, as DNA: TGTGCCAGCAGTTACTTAGCGGAGGGGTCCGAGCAGTACTTC. Translated: CASSYLAEGSEQYF.